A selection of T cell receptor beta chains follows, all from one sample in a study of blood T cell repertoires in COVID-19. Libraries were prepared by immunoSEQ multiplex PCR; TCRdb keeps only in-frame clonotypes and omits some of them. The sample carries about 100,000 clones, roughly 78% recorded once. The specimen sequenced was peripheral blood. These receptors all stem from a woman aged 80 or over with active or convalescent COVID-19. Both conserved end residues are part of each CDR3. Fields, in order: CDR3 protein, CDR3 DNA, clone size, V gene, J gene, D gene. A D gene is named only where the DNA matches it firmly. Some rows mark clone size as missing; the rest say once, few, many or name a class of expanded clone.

CDR3 protein: CASSPATVIAGPYNEQFF
CDR3 DNA: TGTGCCAGCAGCCCGGCGACGGTAATAGCGGGACCCTACAATGAGCAGTTCTTC
clone size: .
V gene: TRBV7-3
J gene: TRBJ2-1
D gene: TRBD2

CDR3 protein: CASSLDWPNEQYF
CDR3 DNA: TGTGCCAGCAGCTTAGATTGGCCAAACGAGCAGTACTTC
clone size: .
V gene: TRBV11-2
J gene: TRBJ2-7
D gene: .

CDR3 protein: CASSPGHHDNEQFF
CDR3 DNA: TGTGCCAGCAGCCCTGGGCACCATGACAATGAGCAGTTCTTC
clone size: .
V gene: TRBV6-2/TRBV6-3
J gene: TRBJ2-1
D gene: .

CDR3 protein: CASSYMGSSTDTQYF
CDR3 DNA: TGTGCCAGCAGTTATATGGGCTCTAGCACAGATACGCAGTATTTT
clone size: .
V gene: TRBV6-5
J gene: TRBJ2-3
D gene: .

CDR3 protein: CASSQFDSEAFF
CDR3 DNA: TGTGCCAGCAGCCAATTCGACAGTGAAGCTTTCTTT
clone size: .
V gene: TRBV16
J gene: TRBJ1-1
D gene: .

CDR3 protein: CASSLESPRVPRDYNEQFF
CDR3 DNA: TGTGCCAGCAGCTTAGAATCCCCCAGGGTCCCTAGGGACTACAATGAGCAGTTCTTC
clone size: few
V gene: TRBV11-2
J gene: TRBJ2-1
D gene: .

CDR3 protein: CARRTGEQMDEQFF
CDR3 DNA: TGTGCCAGAAGGACAGGGGAGCAAATGGATGAGCAGTTCTTC
clone size: .
V gene: TRBV11-3
J gene: TRBJ2-1
D gene: TRBD1

CDR3 protein: CASKRQGTGANVLTF
CDR3 DNA: TGTGCCAGCAAACGACAGGGGACTGGGGCCAACGTCCTGACTTTC
clone size: .
V gene: TRBV27
J gene: TRBJ2-6
D gene: TRBD1

CDR3 protein: CASSSGTAQETQYF
CDR3 DNA: TGTGCCAGCAGTAGTGGGACAGCACAAGAGACCCAGTACTTC
clone size: .
V gene: TRBV25-1
J gene: TRBJ2-5
D gene: TRBD1

CDR3 protein: CASSEGEGSAYEQYF
CDR3 DNA: TGTGCCAGCAGTGAAGGGGAGGGATCGGCGTACGAGCAGTACTTC
clone size: .
V gene: TRBV6-1
J gene: TRBJ2-7
D gene: TRBD2

CDR3 protein: CATSLWTGSGANVLTF
CDR3 DNA: TGTGCCACCAGCCTTTGGACAGGGTCCGGGGCCAACGTCCTGACTTTC
clone size: few
V gene: TRBV15
J gene: TRBJ2-6
D gene: TRBD1

CDR3 protein: CASSPAQTSGWSSYNEQFF
CDR3 DNA: TGTGCCAGCAGCCCGGCCCAGACTAGCGGGTGGAGCTCCTACAATGAGCAGTTCTTC
clone size: .
V gene: TRBV6-2/TRBV6-3
J gene: TRBJ2-1
D gene: TRBD2

CDR3 protein: CASSIGQGGNNEQFF
CDR3 DNA: TGTGCCAGTAGTATCGGACAGGGGGGGAACAATGAGCAGTTCTTC
clone size: .
V gene: TRBV19
J gene: TRBJ2-1
D gene: TRBD1

CDR3 protein: CSASYDSLRYGYTF
CDR3 DNA: TGCAGTGCTAGTTATGACAGCTTACGCTATGGCTACACCTTC
clone size: few
V gene: TRBV20-1
J gene: TRBJ1-2
D gene: .

CDR3 protein: CASSPSSTEAFF
CDR3 DNA: TGTGCCAGCAGCCCGTCGAGCACTGAAGCTTTCTTT
clone size: .
V gene: TRBV7-3
J gene: TRBJ1-1
D gene: .

CDR3 protein: CASRTTSGSLGEQYF
CDR3 DNA: TGTGCCAGTAGAACCACTAGCGGGAGCCTTGGGGAGCAGTACTTC
clone size: .
V gene: TRBV19
J gene: TRBJ2-7
D gene: TRBD2

CDR3 protein: CASSLGDRGPYEQYF
CDR3 DNA: TGTGCCAGCAGCTTGGGAGACAGGGGCCCCTACGAGCAGTACTTC
clone size: .
V gene: TRBV5-6
J gene: TRBJ2-7
D gene: TRBD1

CDR3 protein: CASRDRGRWTDTQYF
CDR3 DNA: TGTGCCAGCAGGGACAGGGGGCGATGGACAGATACGCAGTATTTT
clone size: few
V gene: TRBV2
J gene: TRBJ2-3
D gene: TRBD1

CDR3 protein: CASSYSSGGANTGELFF
CDR3 DNA: TGTGCCAGCAGTTACTCGAGTGGGGGCGCTAACACCGGGGAGCTGTTTTTT
clone size: .
V gene: TRBV6-2/TRBV6-3
J gene: TRBJ2-2
D gene: .

CDR3 protein: CASSIRFRGDIQYF
CDR3 DNA: TGTGCCAGTAGTATCCGTTTTAGAGGCGACATTCAGTACTTC
clone size: .
V gene: TRBV19
J gene: TRBJ2-4
D gene: .